The 26 T cell receptor beta chains below were found in one sample sequenced in a study of blood T cells in healthy people across ages. A second about 7 to 12 cycle PCR used barcoded and J-beta primers. TCRdb fed the 5' RACE reads into MiXCR, producing one record per CDR3 protein. The sample has about 2 million distinct CDR3 sequences, roughly 50% seen once. Sequenced sample: blood. The receptors were gathered from a woman in her thirties or forties in good health.

This clonotype was detected a few times. V and J are TRBV5-6 and TRBJ1-5; 10 nucleotides align to TRBD1. CDR1 and CDR2 from the germline V gene are SGHDT and YYEEEE. This CDR3 has 16 residues. V dropped 4 bases and J dropped 1; count of bases not matched to a gene: 5. CDR3 sequence (DNA): TGTGCCAGCAGCCGGGACAGGGGCTTGAGCAATCAGCCCCAGCATTTT. Its translation is CASSRDRGLSNQPQHF.

The CDR3 DNA follows: TGTGCCAGCAGCTTAGTCCCCAGCGGGACCCTCACAGATACGCAGTATTTT. It codes for CASSLVPSGTLTDTQYF. V is TRBV7-2 and J is TRBJ2-3, with 7 nucleotides matching TRBD2. There are 17 residues in the CDR3. V was pared by 1 base and J by 2 bases, with 9 bases of the junction left unmatched. Germline CDR1 reads SGHTA; CDR2 reads FQGNSA.

This clonotype was picked up a small number of times. V and J are TRBV7-2 and TRBJ2-5; 11 nucleotides agree with TRBD1. TRBJ2-7 explains the end of the DNA better; the J call may be wrong. Germline V gives CDR1 SGHTA, CDR2 FQGNSA. CDR3 length: 15 residues. As DNA, the CDR3 is TGTGCCAGCAGCCCTGCGGGGACAGGGGGGAACGAGCAGTACTTC. Its translation: CASSPAGTGGNEQYF.

The V and J genes are TRBV12-3 or TRBV12-4 and TRBJ2-5; the D is unclear. The CDR3 runs 12 residues. The germline V and J ends were trimmed by 6 bases and 9 bases, with 14 bases remaining between them. The CDR3 here is CASRRSSDPQYF. The CDR3 DNA reads TGTGCCAGCAGACGGTCATCGGACCCCCAGTACTTC.

The rearrangement joins TRBV12-3 or TRBV12-4 to TRBJ2-7; D is tentatively TRBD1 or TRBD2 (5 bases each). The CDR3 extends over 14 amino acids. Deletions cut 6 bases from V and 4 bases from J, with 16 bases between. The CDR3 nucleotides read TGTGCCAGCAGGTGGGACGGCGGCGGTTACGAGCAGTACTTC. This encodes CASRWDGGGYEQYF.

This clonotype occurred a few times. The chain links TRBV11-1 to TRBJ2-7; possibly TRBD2 for D (5 bases). V lost 2 bases and J lost 5, with 10 bases in between. The CDR3 sequence is 13 residues long. Germline values: CDR1 SGHAT, CDR2 FQDESV (reference sequence). The CDR3 DNA sequence: TGTGCCAGCAGCTTATTAGAGGGAAACGAGCAGTACTTC. Its protein is CASSLLEGNEQYF. Filled out from reference TRBV11-1 and TRBJ2-7, the complete variable domain reads EAEVAQSPRYKITEKSQAVAFWCDPISGHATLYWYRQILGQGPELLVQFQDESVVDDSQLPKDRFSAERLKGVDSTLKIQPAELGDSAMYLCASSLLEGNEQYFGPGTRLTVT.

This sequence joins TRBV6-6 and TRBJ1-6, with 7 bases aligning to TRBD1. CDR3 length: 16 residues. Trimming took 6 bases from V and 9 from J; bases not matched to a gene: 14. Per the germline V gene, CDR1 is MNHNY and CDR2 is SVGAGI (reference sequence). CDR3 in amino acids: CASRPMDRKVVSPLHF. The CDR3 nucleotides read TGTGCCAGCAGACCCATGGACAGGAAAGTAGTTTCACCCCTCCACTTT.

The chain recombines TRBV7-2 with TRBJ2-5; TRBD2 matches at 13 bases. The CDR3 consists of 16 residues. With 4 bases clipped from V and 6 bases from J, the junction kept 8 bases outside the gene matches. CDR1 and CDR2 (germline): SGHTA, FQGNSA. CDR3 nucleotide sequence: TGTGCCAGCAGCTCGTCCGGGACTAGCGGGGTAAAGACCCAGTACTTC. It is translated as CASSSSGTSGVKTQYF.

V is TRBV7-8 and J is TRBJ1-2, with D possibly being TRBD1 (6 bases). The CDR3 covers 16 residues. CDR1 SGHVS and CDR2 FQNEAQ come from the germline V gene. Between the trimmed V and J ends, which lost 1 base and 2 bases, there was a span of 14 bases. CDR3 residues: CASSLVSIGTNYGYTF. CDR3 sequence (DNA): TGTGCCAGCAGCTTAGTTTCTATCGGGACAAACTATGGCTACACCTTC.

The V gene is TRBV6-2 or TRBV6-3, the J gene TRBJ2-3, with TRBD2 matching over 11 bases. The CDR3 length is 14 residues. Trimming removed 5 bases from V and 9 bases from J; junction bases left unmatched: 7. The germline gives CDR1 MNHEY, CDR2 SVGEGT. The CDR3 loop is CASSPMTSGATQYF. CDR3 coding DNA: TGTGCCAGCAGTCCCATGACTAGCGGGGCAACGCAGTATTTT.

V is TRBV12-3 or TRBV12-4 and J is TRBJ2-3; D perhaps matches TRBD1 (6 bases). The CDR3 length is 13 residues. The V and J ends lost 9 bases and 6 bases respectively, with 16 bases between them. The CDR3 region is CASPPPGADTQYF. CDR3 in DNA: TGTGCCAGTCCACCCCCAGGGGCGGATACGCAGTATTTT.

For the CDR3, the DNA is TGTGCCATCAGTGAGGGGAGTTCACCCCTCCACTTT. It specifies CAISEGSSPLHF. The V gene is TRBV10-3, the J gene TRBJ1-6; D gene unclear. The germline CDR1 and CDR2 sequences are ENHRY and SYGVKD. V was clipped by 2 bases and J by 9 bases, with 5 bases between them. The CDR3 spans 12 residues.

The chain has TRBV27 and TRBJ1-5; TRBD1 aligns across 12 bases. The CDR3 totals 16 residues. V shed 2 bases, J shed 5 bases, and the junction held 4 bases outside the gene matches. CDR1 and CDR2 from the germline V gene are MNHEY and SMNVEV (reference sequence). The CDR3 protein is CASSLAGTGGHQPQHF. CDR3 nucleotides: TGTGCCAGCAGTTTAGCCGGGACAGGGGGCCATCAGCCCCAGCATTTT.

The genes are TRBV7-9 and TRBJ2-1; 7 bases are shared with TRBD2. TRBJ2-7 matches the DNA end more closely, so the J call is doubtful. Per germline, CDR1 SEHNR and CDR2 FQNEAQ (reference sequence). The CDR3 length is 17 residues. The CDR3 region is CASSQEDGGRTYNEQYF. In DNA form, the CDR3 reads TGTGCCAGCAGCCAAGAGGACGGGGGGAGGACCTACAATGAGCAGTACTTC.

This clonotype was found a few times. This chain links TRBV20-1 with TRBJ2-7; D ambiguous. V lost 1 base, J lost 5 bases, and 12 bases lay in between. CDR3 length: 13 residues. Germline CDR1 and CDR2: DFQATT and SNEGSKA (reference sequence). CDR3 sequence reads: CSARGLHDNEQYF. The CDR3 nucleotides are TGCAGTGCTAGAGGGCTGCATGACAACGAGCAGTACTTC.

The V and J genes are TRBV4-1 and TRBJ2-3; perhaps D is TRBD1 or TRBD2 (5 bases each). This CDR3 is built from 16 residues. Germline assignment: CDR1 MGHRA and CDR2 YSYEKL. V was trimmed by 4 bases and J by 1 base, leaving 15 bases between them. The CDR3 region has the DNA TGCGCCAGCAGCCCGGGGCCCGGGGCTGGCACAGATACGCAGTATTTT. Translating gives CASSPGPGAGTDTQYF.

The chain joins TRBV12-3 or TRBV12-4 to TRBJ1-5; 8 bases agree with TRBD1. With V trimmed by 5 bases and J by 6 bases, 9 bases remained unmatched. This CDR3 region has 15 residues. The CDR3 nucleotides read TGTGCCAGCAGTCCCCTCCCAGGGGGCGGTCAGCCCCAGCATTTT. Translated: CASSPLPGGGQPQHF.

This chain uses TRBV6-5 with TRBJ2-5; no firm D call. CDR1 and CDR2 from the germline V gene are MNHEY and SVGAGI. V lost 0 bases and J lost 5, with 13 bases in between. The CDR3 runs to 15 residues. CDR3 loop: CASSYSGVVGETQYF. CDR3 coding DNA: TGTGCCAGCAGTTACTCGGGCGTGGTCGGGGAGACCCAGTACTTC.

This clonotype appeared a few times. This chain uses TRBV10-3 with TRBJ1-2; maybe TRBD1 (5 bases). The CDR3 is made up of 15 amino acids. V dropped 3 bases and J dropped 1 base, with 12 bases sitting between them. Per germline, CDR1 ENHRY and CDR2 SYGVKD. Here the CDR3 DNA reads TGTGCCATCAGTGACCCGGCAGGGCTTAACTATGGCTACACCTTC. This sequence encodes CAISDPAGLNYGYTF.

The chain couples TRBV20-1 to TRBJ1-1, with 10 bases identical to TRBD1. The V segment lost 3 bases and the J segment 1 base; nucleotides outside the gene matches: 5. Germline loops: CDR1 DFQATT, CDR2 SNEGSKA (reference sequence). The CDR3 runs 15 residues. CDR3 in DNA: TGCAGTGCTAGGAGACAGGGGGCCGGGAACACTGAAGCTTTCTTT. Its translation is CSARRQGAGNTEAFF.

Regarding this clonotype: Being one base from a much bigger clone, this may be a read error. This CDR3 is CSASQGTRNTGAFF. The CDR3 region has the DNA TGCAGTGCTAGTCAGGGTACCCGGAACACTGGAGCTTTCTTT. The gene calls are TRBV20-1 and TRBJ1-1; tentatively, D is TRBD1 (5 bases). The V gene's germline CDR1 is DFQATT and CDR2 SNEGSKA (reference sequence). The CDR3 runs 14 residues.

The table lists this clonotype with a few counts. This chain connects TRBV25-1 to TRBJ1-2, with 7 bases aligning to TRBD1. Germline CDR1 and CDR2: MGHDK and SYGVNS. J was trimmed by 4 bases and V by 1 base; bases with no gene match: 6. The CDR3 covers 15 residues. The CDR3 bases are TGTGCCAGCAGTGAATTGGCAGGGGGGGGCTATGGCTACACCTTC. Protein sequence: CASSELAGGGYGYTF.

This chain connects TRBV2 to TRBJ2-1; 7 bases fit TRBD2. The assigned J gene may be wrong: the sequence end matches TRBJ2-7 better. Germline assignment: CDR1 SNHLY and CDR2 FYNNEI. The CDR3 runs 15 residues. CDR3 residues: CASSVWGGSYNEQYF. The CDR3 coding sequence is TGTGCCAGCAGTGTCTGGGGGGGGTCCTACAATGAGCAGTACTTC.

This chain uses TRBV29-1 with TRBJ2-6; D call uncertain. The CDR3 runs to 13 residues. Germline V lookup: CDR1 SQVTM, CDR2 ANQGSEA. Trimming left V 6 bases short and J 2 bases short, with 8 bases between. The CDR3 DNA sequence: TGCAGCGTCCCTTCAGCTGGGGCCAACGTCCTGACTTTC. Translating it yields CSVPSAGANVLTF. The full variable domain, completed using reference TRBV29-1 and TRBJ2-6, is SAVISQKPSRDICQRGTSLTIQCQVDSQVTMMFWYRQQPGQSLTLIATANQGSEATYESGFVIDKFPISRPNLTFSTLTVSNMSPEDSSIYLCSVPSAGANVLTFGAGSRLTVL.

The chain combines TRBV4-3 with TRBJ1-2; D not certain. Germline CDR1 LGHNA, CDR2 YSLEER. CDR3 length equals 14 residues. V dropped 1 base and J dropped 4 bases, with 10 bases sitting between them. CDR3 sequence: CASSQGSSTYGYTF. The CDR3 coding sequence is TGCGCCAGCAGCCAAGGCTCTTCCACCTATGGCTACACCTTC.

This clonotype has a handful of counts. CDR3 in amino acids: CASSPSPGLGYEQYF. For the CDR3, the DNA is TGTGCCAGCTCACCATCTCCAGGGTTGGGCTACGAGCAGTACTTC. This chain links TRBV18 with TRBJ2-7; TRBD1 is a possible D gene (5 bases). V lost 2 bases to trimming and J lost 3 bases, with 14 bases between them. Germline CDR1 reads KGHSH; CDR2 reads LQKENI. The CDR3 covers 15 residues. Together with reference TRBV18 and TRBJ2-7, the CDR3 gives the full variable domain: NAGVMQNPRHLVRRRGQEARLRCSPMKGHSHVYWYRQLPEEGLKFMVYLQKENIIDESGMPKERFSAEFPKEGPSILRIQQVVRGDSAAYFCASSPSPGLGYEQYFGPGTRLTVT.